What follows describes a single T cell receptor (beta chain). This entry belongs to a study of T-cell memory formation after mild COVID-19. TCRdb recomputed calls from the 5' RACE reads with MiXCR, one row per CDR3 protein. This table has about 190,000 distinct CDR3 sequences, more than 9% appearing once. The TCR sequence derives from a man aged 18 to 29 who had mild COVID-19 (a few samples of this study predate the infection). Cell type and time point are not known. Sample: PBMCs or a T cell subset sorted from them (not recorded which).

CDR3 coding DNA: TGCAGTGCTAGAGGGGACTTCAATGAGCAGTTCTTC. Its translation: CSARGDFNEQFF. The rearrangement joins TRBV20-1 to TRBJ2-1, with D possibly matching TRBD2 (6 bases). Germline CDR1 is DFQATT and CDR2 is SNEGSKA (reference sequence). CDR3 length: 12 amino acids. V lost 1 base, J lost 6 bases, and 7 bases lay in between.